The source of this T cell receptor beta chain is a study of blood T cell repertoires in COVID-19. The overall study: Samples of COVID-19 (acute and convalescent) were obtained from the United States, Italy and Spain.

The V gene lost 9 bases and the J gene lost 1 base, with 7 bases spanning the gap. This CDR3 is 12 amino acids long. CDR1 is LNHDA and CDR2 is SQIVND in the germline V gene (reference sequence). TCRdb's table, derived via immunoSEQ multiplex PCR, lists solely in-frame clones and lacks some. The top ten clones hold approximately 12% of a sample with 25,000 to 35,000 clones, around 84% of them seen once. The TCR was taken from a human donor in a cohort sampled during active COVID-19. The donor label of this sample is uncertain. V gene TRBV19 combines with J gene TRBJ1-5, with D perhaps matching TRBD1 (5 bases). The sequenced material came from peripheral blood. CDR3 region: CASRGSNQPQHF. CDR3 sequence (DNA): TGTGCCAGCCGGGGGAGCAATCAGCCCCAGCATTTT.